This T cell receptor beta chain stems from a study of T cells in Graves' hyperthyroidism and ophthalmopathy. CDR1 and CDR2 from the germline V gene are MDHEN and SYDVKM. The CDR3 is 14 amino acids. Amplification of TCR beta CDR3 regions was performed using RNA transcripts as template. The HTBI primer set was used in a first-round RT-PCR of the TCR CDR3. TCRdb re-called the multiplex PCR reads through MiXCR, storing one row per CDR3 protein. Among about 300,000 distinct CDR3 sequences, less than 20% were seen once, and the ten largest hold about two fifths. Uncontrolled infection, other autoimmune disease, pregnancy or lactation barred patients from enrollment. With respect to this clonotype: This may stem from a read error, because a much larger clone lies one nucleotide away.

This receptor was obtained from a man aged 45-65 years with Graves' ophthalmopathy. V gene TRBV28 combines with J gene TRBJ1-2; 8 bases are shared with TRBD1. The sample consisted of blood. CDR3 sequence (DNA): TGTCCCAGCAGTTGGGGACAGGCACCGTATGGCTACACCTTC. It is translated as CPSSWGQAPYGYTF.